This T cell receptor beta chain was captured by sequencing in a study of T cell responses to AZD1222 COVID-19 vaccine. For the study at large: The study pooled second doses at about 4 or about 12 weeks.

The CDR3 is made up of 15 amino acids. CDR1 and CDR2 from the germline V gene are MDHEN and SYDVKM. Trimming stripped 7 bases from V and 0 bases from J, with 15 bases between. Study-level results: Spike-specific TCR depth and breadth grew after two AZD1222 doses. Repertoire sampling happened only post peak T cell response.

Turning to this clone: Its antigen remains unknown.

This table comes from immunoSEQ multiplex PCR, and its TCRdb copy is limited to in-frame clones, with some not included. The sample includes around 120,000 clones, approximately 89% seen only once; the top ten take almost 4.5%. The starting material was peripheral blood, obtained on day 0 of AZD1222 vaccination. The TCR was taken from an adult in good health. The genes are TRBV28 and TRBJ1-2; possibly TRBD1 for D (6 bases). The CDR3 DNA is TGTGCCAGCACCTCAGGGGCAGCCCCTAACTATGGCTACACCTTC. This encodes CASTSGAAPNYGYTF.